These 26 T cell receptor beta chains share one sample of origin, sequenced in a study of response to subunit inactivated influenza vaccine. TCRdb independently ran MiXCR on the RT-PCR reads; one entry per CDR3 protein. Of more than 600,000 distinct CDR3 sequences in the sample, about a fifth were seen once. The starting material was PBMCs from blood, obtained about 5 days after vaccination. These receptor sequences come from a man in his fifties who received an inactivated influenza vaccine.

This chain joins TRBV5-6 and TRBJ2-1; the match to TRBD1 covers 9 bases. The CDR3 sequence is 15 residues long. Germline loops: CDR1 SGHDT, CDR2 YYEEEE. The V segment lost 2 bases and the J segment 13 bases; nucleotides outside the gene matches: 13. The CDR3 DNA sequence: TGTGCCAGCAGCTTAAGACAGGGGGGCCGGGGGCCACAGTTCTTC. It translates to CASSLRQGGRGPQFF.

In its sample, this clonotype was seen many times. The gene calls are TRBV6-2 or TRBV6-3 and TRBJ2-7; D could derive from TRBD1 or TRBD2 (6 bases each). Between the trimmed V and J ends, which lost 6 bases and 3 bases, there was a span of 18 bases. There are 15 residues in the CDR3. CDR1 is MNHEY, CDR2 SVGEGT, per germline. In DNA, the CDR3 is TGTGCCAGCAGACAACGCGGGACACCTAACTACGAGCAGTACTTC. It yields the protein CASRQRGTPNYEQYF.

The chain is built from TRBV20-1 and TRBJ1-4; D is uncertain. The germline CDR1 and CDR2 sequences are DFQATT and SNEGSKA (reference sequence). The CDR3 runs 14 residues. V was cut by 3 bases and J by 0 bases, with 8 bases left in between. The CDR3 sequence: CSARPRATNEKLFF. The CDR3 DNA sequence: TGCAGTGCTAGGCCCAGAGCAACTAATGAAAAACTGTTTTTT.

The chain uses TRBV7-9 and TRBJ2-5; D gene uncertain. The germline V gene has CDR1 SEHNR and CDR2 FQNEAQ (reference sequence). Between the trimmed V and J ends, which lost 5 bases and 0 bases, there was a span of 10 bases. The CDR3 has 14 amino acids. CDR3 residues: CASSHRAHQETQYF. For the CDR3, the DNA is TGTGCCAGCAGCCACAGAGCTCACCAAGAGACCCAGTACTTC. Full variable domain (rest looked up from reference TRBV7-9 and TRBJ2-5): DTGVSQNPRHKITKRGQNVTFRCDPISEHNRLYWYRQTLGQGPEFLTYFQNEAQLEKSRLLSDRFSAERPKGSFSTLEIQRTEQGDSAMYLCASSHRAHQETQYFGPGTRLLVL.

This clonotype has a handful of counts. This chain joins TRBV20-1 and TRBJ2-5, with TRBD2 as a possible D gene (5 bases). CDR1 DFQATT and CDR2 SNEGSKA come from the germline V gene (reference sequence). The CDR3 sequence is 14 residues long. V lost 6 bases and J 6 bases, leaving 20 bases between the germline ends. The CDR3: CSAGLVGGVKTQYF. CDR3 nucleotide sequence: TGCAGTGCCGGGCTCGTCGGAGGTGTGAAGACCCAGTACTTC.

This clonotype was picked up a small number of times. In DNA, the CDR3 is TGTGCCAGCAGTCCCTCAGGGGCAGGCTCTGGAAACACCATATATTTT. This codes for CASSPSGAGSGNTIYF. V is TRBV25-1 and J is TRBJ1-3; D is perhaps TRBD1 (6 bases). Looked up from germline, CDR1 is MGHDK and CDR2 is SYGVNS. This CDR3 spans 16 amino acids. The ends were cut back, 5 bases at V and 0 bases at J, with 14 bases in the middle.

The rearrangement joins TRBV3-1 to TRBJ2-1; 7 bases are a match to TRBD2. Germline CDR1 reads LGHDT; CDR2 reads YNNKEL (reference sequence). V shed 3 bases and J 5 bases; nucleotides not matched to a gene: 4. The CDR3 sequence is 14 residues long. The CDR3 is CASSHRGVDNEQFF. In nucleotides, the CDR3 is TGTGCCAGCAGCCATCGGGGGGTCGACAATGAGCAGTTCTTC.

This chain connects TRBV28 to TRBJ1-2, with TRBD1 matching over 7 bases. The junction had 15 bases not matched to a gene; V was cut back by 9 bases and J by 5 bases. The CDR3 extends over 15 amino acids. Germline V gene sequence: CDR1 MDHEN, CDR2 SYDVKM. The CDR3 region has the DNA TGTGCCAGTAAGAAAATCCGGGACAGATTTTATGGCTACACCTTC. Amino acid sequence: CASKKIRDRFYGYTF.

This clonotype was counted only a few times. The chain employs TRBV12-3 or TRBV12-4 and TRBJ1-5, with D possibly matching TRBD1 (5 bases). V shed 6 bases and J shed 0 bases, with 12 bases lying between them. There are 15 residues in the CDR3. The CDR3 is CASSPRQYSNQPQHF. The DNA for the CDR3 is TGTGCCAGCAGCCCTAGACAGTATAGCAATCAGCCCCAGCATTTT.

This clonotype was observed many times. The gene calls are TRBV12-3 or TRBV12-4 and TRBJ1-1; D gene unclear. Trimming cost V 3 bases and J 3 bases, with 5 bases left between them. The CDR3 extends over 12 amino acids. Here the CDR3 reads CASSFGHTEAFF. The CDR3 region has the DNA TGTGCCAGCAGTTTTGGACACACTGAAGCTTTCTTT.

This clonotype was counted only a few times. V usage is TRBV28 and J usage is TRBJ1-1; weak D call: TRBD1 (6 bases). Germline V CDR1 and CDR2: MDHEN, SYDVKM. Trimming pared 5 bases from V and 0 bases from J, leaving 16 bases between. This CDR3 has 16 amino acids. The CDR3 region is CASSEKGQRMNTEAFF. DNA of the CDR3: TGTGCCAGCAGTGAGAAAGGACAGAGAATGAACACTGAAGCTTTCTTT.

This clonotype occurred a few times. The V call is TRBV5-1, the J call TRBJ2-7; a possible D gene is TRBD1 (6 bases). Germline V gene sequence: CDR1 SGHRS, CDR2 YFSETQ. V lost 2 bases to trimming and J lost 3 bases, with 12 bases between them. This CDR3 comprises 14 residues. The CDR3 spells CASSLQTGIYEQYF. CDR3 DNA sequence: TGCGCCAGCAGCTTACAGACAGGAATCTACGAGCAGTACTTC.

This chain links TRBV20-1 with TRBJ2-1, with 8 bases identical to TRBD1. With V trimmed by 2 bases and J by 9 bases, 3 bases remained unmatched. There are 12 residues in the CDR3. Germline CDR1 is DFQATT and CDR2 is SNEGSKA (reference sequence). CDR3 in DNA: TGCAGTGCTAGAACAGGGGGTGGTGAGCAGTTCTTC. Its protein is CSARTGGGEQFF.

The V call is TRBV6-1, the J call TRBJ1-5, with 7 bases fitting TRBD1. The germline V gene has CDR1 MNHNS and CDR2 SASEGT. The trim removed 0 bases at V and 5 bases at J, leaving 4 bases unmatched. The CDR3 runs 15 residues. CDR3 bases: TGTGCCAGCAGTGAAGCGTGGCAGGGGGATCAGCCCCAGCATTTT. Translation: CASSEAWQGDQPQHF.

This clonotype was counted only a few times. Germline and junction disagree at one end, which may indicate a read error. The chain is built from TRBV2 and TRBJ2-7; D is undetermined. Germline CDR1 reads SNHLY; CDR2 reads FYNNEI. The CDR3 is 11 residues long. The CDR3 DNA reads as TGTGCCAGCAATGAAGCTTACGAGCAGTACTTC. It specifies CASNEAYEQYF. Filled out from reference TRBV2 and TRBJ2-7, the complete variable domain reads EPEVTQTPSHQVTQMGQEVILRCVPISNHLYFYWYRQILGQKVEFLVSFYNNEISEKSEIFDDQFSVERPDGSNFTLKIRSTKLEDSAMYFCASNEAYEQYFGPGTRLTVT.

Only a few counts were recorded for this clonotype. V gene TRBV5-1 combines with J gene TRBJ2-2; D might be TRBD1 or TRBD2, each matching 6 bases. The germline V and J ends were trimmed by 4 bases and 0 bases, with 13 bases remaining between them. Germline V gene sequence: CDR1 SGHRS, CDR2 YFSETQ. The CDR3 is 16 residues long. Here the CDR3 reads CASSPGDTTNTGELFF. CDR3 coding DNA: TGCGCCAGCAGCCCGGGGGACACTACGAACACCGGGGAGCTGTTTTTT.

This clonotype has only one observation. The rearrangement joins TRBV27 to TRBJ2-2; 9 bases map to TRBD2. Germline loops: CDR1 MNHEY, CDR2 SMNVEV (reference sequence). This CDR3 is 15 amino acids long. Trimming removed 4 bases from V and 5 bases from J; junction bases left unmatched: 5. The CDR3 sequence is CASSWGGRVTGELFF. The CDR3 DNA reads TGTGCCAGCAGTTGGGGCGGGAGGGTTACCGGGGAGCTGTTTTTT.

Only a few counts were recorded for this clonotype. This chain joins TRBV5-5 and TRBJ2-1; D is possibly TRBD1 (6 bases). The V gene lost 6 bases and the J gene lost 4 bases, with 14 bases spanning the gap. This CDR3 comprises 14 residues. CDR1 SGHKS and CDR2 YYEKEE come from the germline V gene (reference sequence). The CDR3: CASTGQKTYNEQFF. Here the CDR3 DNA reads TGTGCCAGCACCGGACAGAAGACTTACAATGAGCAGTTCTTC.

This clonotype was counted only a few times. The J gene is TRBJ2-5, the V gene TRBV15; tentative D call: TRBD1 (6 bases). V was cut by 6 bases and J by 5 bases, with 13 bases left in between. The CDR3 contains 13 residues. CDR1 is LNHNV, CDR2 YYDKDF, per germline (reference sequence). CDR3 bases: TGTGCCACCAGATCAGGGGCTTGGGAGACCCAGTACTTC. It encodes CATRSGAWETQYF.

CDR3 nucleotide sequence: TGTGCCAGCAGTTTTACGGGACGCTCCTACAATGAGCAGTTCTTC. Protein: CASSFTGRSYNEQFF. The chain recombines TRBV27 with TRBJ2-1; either TRBD1 or TRBD2 may supply D (5 bases each). The germline CDR1 and CDR2 sequences are MNHEY and SMNVEV (reference sequence). The CDR3 is 15 amino acids. The germline V and J ends were trimmed by 3 bases and 0 bases, with 9 bases remaining between them.

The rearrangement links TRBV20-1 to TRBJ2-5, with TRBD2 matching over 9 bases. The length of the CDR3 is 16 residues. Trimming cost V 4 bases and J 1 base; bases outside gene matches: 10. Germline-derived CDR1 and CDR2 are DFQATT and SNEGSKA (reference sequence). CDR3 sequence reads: CSAKTPSGTSQETQYF. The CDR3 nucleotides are TGCAGTGCTAAGACCCCTAGCGGGACCTCCCAAGAGACCCAGTACTTC.

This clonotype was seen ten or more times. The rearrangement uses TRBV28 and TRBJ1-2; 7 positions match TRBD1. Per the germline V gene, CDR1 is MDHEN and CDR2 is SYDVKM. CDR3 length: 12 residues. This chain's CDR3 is CADRGQDYGYTF. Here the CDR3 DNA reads TGTGCTGACCGCGGACAGGACTATGGCTACACCTTC.

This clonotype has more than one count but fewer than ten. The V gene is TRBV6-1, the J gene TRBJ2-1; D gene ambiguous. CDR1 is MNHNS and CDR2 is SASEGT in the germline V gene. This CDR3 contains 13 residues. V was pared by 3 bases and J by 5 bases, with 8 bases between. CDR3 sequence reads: CASSDPLNNEQFF. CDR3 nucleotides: TGTGCCAGCAGTGACCCCCTAAACAATGAGCAGTTCTTC.

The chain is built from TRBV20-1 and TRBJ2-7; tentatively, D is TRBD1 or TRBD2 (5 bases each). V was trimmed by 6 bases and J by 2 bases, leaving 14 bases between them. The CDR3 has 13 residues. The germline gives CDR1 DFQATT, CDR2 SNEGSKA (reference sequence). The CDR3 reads CSAQGTDAYEQYF. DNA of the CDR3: TGCAGTGCCCAAGGGACGGATGCCTACGAGCAGTACTTC.

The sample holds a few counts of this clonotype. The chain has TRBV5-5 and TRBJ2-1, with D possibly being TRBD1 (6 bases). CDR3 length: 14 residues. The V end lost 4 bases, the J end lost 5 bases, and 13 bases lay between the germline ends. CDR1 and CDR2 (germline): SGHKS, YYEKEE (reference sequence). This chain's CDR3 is CASSPTGFHNEQFF. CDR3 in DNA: TGTGCCAGCAGCCCCACAGGGTTCCACAATGAGCAGTTCTTC. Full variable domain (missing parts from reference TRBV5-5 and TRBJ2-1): DAGVTQSPTHLIKTRGQQVTLRCSPISGHKSVSWYQQVLGQGPQFIFQYYEKEERGRGNFPDRFSARQFPNYSSELNVNALLLGDSALYLCASSPTGFHNEQFFGPGTRLTVL.

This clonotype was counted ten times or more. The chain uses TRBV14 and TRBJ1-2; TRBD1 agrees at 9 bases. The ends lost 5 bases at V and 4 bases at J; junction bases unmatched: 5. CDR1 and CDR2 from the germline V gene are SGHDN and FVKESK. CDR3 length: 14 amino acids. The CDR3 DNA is TGTGCCAGCAGCGTTGGGACAGGGCCCTATGGCTACACCTTC. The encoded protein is CASSVGTGPYGYTF.